This entry lists 17 T cell receptor beta chains sequenced from one sample in a study of beta chain features in type 1 diabetes. Sequenced material consisted of expressed TCRB transcripts (all of the isolated RNA was reverse transcribed). Sequencing used immunoSEQ multiplex PCR; TCRdb keeps in-frame clones, though not all of them. The sample carries 500,000 to 700,000 clones, 15% recorded once. Sequenced material: naive CD4+ T cells from blood. Receptors originate from a man aged 18 to 35 in good health.

The sample holds a few counts of this clone. V is TRBV7-2 and J is TRBJ2-7, with D possibly TRBD1 on 6 matching bases. Between the trimmed V and J ends, which lost 5 bases and 0 bases, there was a span of 11 bases. The CDR3 length is 14 residues. Germline V CDR1 and CDR2: SGHTA, FQGNSA. The CDR3 reads CASSRRGDSYEQYF. The CDR3 region has the DNA TGTGCCAGCAGCCGCAGGGGTGACTCCTACGAGCAGTACTTC.

This clone was recorded a few times. This chain connects TRBV6-5 to TRBJ1-2, with D maybe TRBD1 (5 bases). The V end lost 7 bases, the J end lost 4 bases, and 16 bases lay between the germline ends. This CDR3 is 14 amino acids long. Germline V gene sequence: CDR1 MNHEY, CDR2 SVGAGI. This chain's CDR3 is CASMALGGSYGYTF. The CDR3 region has the DNA TGTGCCAGCATGGCCCTCGGGGGTTCCTATGGCTACACCTTC.

The sample holds a few counts of this clone. V gene TRBV7-2 combines with J gene TRBJ2-1, with D tentatively TRBD2 (7 bases). The CDR3 covers 13 residues. Germline CDR1 SGHTA, CDR2 FQGNSA. V dropped 7 bases and J dropped 6 bases, with 13 bases sitting between them. The CDR3 reads CASTWGGGNEQFF. The CDR3 DNA reads TGTGCCAGCACTTGGGGGGGCGGCAATGAGCAGTTCTTC.

This chain links TRBV4-3 with TRBJ2-3; 7 bases are shared with TRBD1. This CDR3 comprises 16 residues. With V trimmed by 2 bases and J by 2 bases, 7 bases remained unmatched. In germline, CDR1 is LGHNA, CDR2 YSLEER. CDR3 sequence: CASSQFRDRLTDTQYF. CDR3 DNA sequence: TGCGCCAGCAGCCAATTCCGGGACAGACTCACAGATACGCAGTATTTT.

The chain employs TRBV5-6 and TRBJ2-5; 8 bases fit TRBD2. The length of the CDR3 is 14 residues. V shed 4 bases and J 6 bases; nucleotides not matched to a gene: 8. Germline V gives CDR1 SGHDT, CDR2 YYEEEE. The CDR3 loop is CASSAAGVVKTQYF. Written as DNA, the CDR3 is TGTGCCAGCAGCGCAGCGGGAGTAGTAAAGACCCAGTACTTC.

This clone came up a few times. The V call is TRBV10-3, the J call TRBJ1-1; TRBD1 might be the D (5 bases). The CDR3 contains 11 residues. Trimming removed 11 bases from V and 5 bases from J, with 12 bases in between. Germline V gene lookup returns CDR1 ENHRY and CDR2 SYGVKD. This CDR3 reads CAHRDGTEAFF. The CDR3 DNA is TGTGCCCACCGGGACGGAACTGAAGCTTTCTTT.

V usage is TRBV7-2 and J usage is TRBJ2-1; D is perhaps TRBD2 (5 bases). Trimming left V 5 bases short and J 1 base short, with 9 bases between. CDR3 size: 14 residues. Germline-derived CDR1 and CDR2 are SGHTA and FQGNSA. CDR3 DNA: TGTGCCAGCAGCCCCGGGATGTCCTACAATGAGCAGTTCTTC. Protein sequence: CASSPGMSYNEQFF.

The chain couples TRBV7-2 to TRBJ1-2; 9 nucleotides line up with TRBD1. Germline trimming cut 7 bases from V and 7 bases from J; bases unmatched to any gene: 10. The CDR3 runs to 14 residues. CDR1 is SGHTA and CDR2 is FQGNSA in the germline V gene. The CDR3 bases are TGTGCCAGCACCCCCGGACAGGGGAAGGGTGGCTACACCTTC. Amino acid sequence: CASTPGQGKGGYTF. The full variable domain, with the rest looked up from reference TRBV7-2 and TRBJ1-2, is GAGVSQSPSNKVTEKGKDVELRCDPISGHTALYWYRQSLGQGLEFLIYFQGNSAPDKSGLPSDRFSAERTGGSVSTLTIQRTQQEDSAVYLCASTPGQGKGGYTFGSGTRLTVV.

The V gene is TRBV5-4, the J gene TRBJ2-2, with D possibly being TRBD1 or TRBD2 (5 bases each). Germline CDR1 and CDR2: SGHNT and YYREEE (reference sequence). V lost 8 bases and J lost 2, with 13 bases in between. The length of the CDR3 is 14 residues. The CDR3 DNA sequence: TGTGCCAGTTCCCCGGGACCTAACACCGGGGAGCTGTTTTTT. Translating it yields CASSPGPNTGELFF.

This clone showed up just a few times. The genes are TRBV7-3 and TRBJ1-2; 9 bases map to TRBD1. The J segment lost 7 bases and the V segment lost 6 bases, leaving 3 bases of the junction unmatched. The CDR3 runs 12 residues. Germline CDR1 and CDR2: SGHTA and FQGTGA. CDR3 sequence: CASRGQGSGYTF. The CDR3 DNA sequence: TGTGCCAGCAGGGGACAGGGTTCTGGCTACACCTTC.

The V gene is TRBV20-1, the J gene TRBJ2-3; D not resolved. The CDR3 is 11 amino acids. Per the germline V gene, CDR1 is DFQATT and CDR2 is SNEGSKA (reference sequence). The V and J ends lost 0 bases and 6 bases respectively, with 4 bases between them. This CDR3 is CSARDEDTQYF. CDR3 nucleotide sequence: TGCAGTGCTAGAGACGAGGATACGCAGTATTTT.

The table lists this clone with many counts. This chain connects TRBV7-3 to TRBJ2-4; D gene uncertain. The CDR3 runs 13 residues. The V gene's germline CDR1 is SGHTA and CDR2 FQGTGA. The V end was cut by 5 bases, the J end by 2 bases, with 7 bases between. This CDR3 reads CASSLTPKNIQYF. CDR3 bases: TGTGCCAGCAGCCTGACTCCCAAAAACATTCAGTACTTC.

This clone was found a few times. The chain employs TRBV19 and TRBJ2-7, with D perhaps TRBD2 (5 bases). The germline gives CDR1 LNHDA, CDR2 SQIVND (reference sequence). The V end was cut by 6 bases, the J end by 2 bases, with 17 bases between. CDR3 size: 15 residues. The DNA for the CDR3 is TGTGCCAGTAGGGATACGGAGGTCCGAACCTACGAGCAGTACTTC. As protein: CASRDTEVRTYEQYF.

V is TRBV7-9 and J is TRBJ1-4; D perhaps matches TRBD1 (6 bases). CDR1 and CDR2 (germline): SEHNR, FQNEAQ (reference sequence). CDR3 length: 19 residues. V gave up 5 bases and J gave up 7 bases, with 29 bases separating them. For the CDR3, the DNA is TGTGCCAGCAGCGGGAATAAGGGACACACCCAGACGGCTGGTGAAAAACTGTTTTTT. Translated, it gives CASSGNKGHTQTAGEKLFF. The full variable domain, rest sourced from reference TRBV7-9 and TRBJ1-4, is DTGVSQNPRHKITKRGQNVTFRCDPISEHNRLYWYRQTLGQGPEFLTYFQNEAQLEKSRLLSDRFSAERPKGSFSTLEIQRTEQGDSAMYLCASSGNKGHTQTAGEKLFFGSGTQLSVL.

This clone was counted between two and nine times. This chain joins TRBV19 and TRBJ1-1, with D unclear. The CDR3 length is 14 residues. Between the trimmed V and J ends, which lost 7 bases and 1 base, there was a span of 13 bases. Germline assignment: CDR1 LNHDA and CDR2 SQIVND (reference sequence). The DNA for the CDR3 is TGTGCCAGTACCGAGGGCTACCGGAACACTGAAGCTTTCTTT. It translates to CASTEGYRNTEAFF.

The chain joins TRBV7-2 to TRBJ2-7; 8 nucleotides align to TRBD1. V lost 0 bases and J lost 6; bases outside the gene matches: 7. Per germline, CDR1 SGHTA and CDR2 FQGNSA. There are 15 residues in the CDR3. The CDR3 sequence is CASSLASGQGGEQYF. CDR3 nucleotides: TGTGCCAGCAGCTTAGCTTCCGGACAGGGTGGCGAGCAGTACTTC.

The chain recombines TRBV9 with TRBJ1-6; TRBD1 aligns across 8 bases. This CDR3 is 14 amino acids long. Germline V lookup: CDR1 SGDLS, CDR2 YYNGEE. V lost 5 bases, J lost 9 bases, and 7 bases stayed unmatched. The CDR3 loop reads CASSRGQGSSPLHF. In DNA, the CDR3 is TGTGCCAGCAGTCGAGGACAGGGAAGTTCACCCCTCCACTTT.